A single sample is the source of the 18 T cell receptor beta chains below, sequenced in a study of blood T cells in healthy people across ages. A second PCR, run for roughly 7 to 11 cycles, used a sample-barcoded 5' primer plus a J-beta primer mix. TCRdb independently ran MiXCR on the 5' RACE reads; one entry per CDR3 protein. The sample records more than 1,400,000 distinct CDR3 sequences, around 42% being singletons. Sample: blood. The receptor set was obtained from a woman aged 18-29 years in good health.

The gene calls are TRBV4-2 and TRBJ2-5; 7 bases map to TRBD2. V gave up 0 bases and J gave up 2 bases; unmatched junction bases: 9. The CDR3 runs 17 residues. Looked up from germline, CDR1 is LGHNA and CDR2 is YNFKEQ. CDR3 in amino acids: CASSQDSPSGKQETQYF. CDR3 bases: TGTGCCAGCAGCCAAGATAGTCCTAGCGGAAAACAAGAGACCCAGTACTTC.

The chain has TRBV10-3 and TRBJ1-6; 7 bases line up with TRBD1. The CDR3 sequence is 14 residues long. Germline assignment: CDR1 ENHRY and CDR2 SYGVKD. Losses at the gene ends were 8 bases for V and 8 bases for J; bases not matched to a gene: 9. The CDR3 DNA is TGTGCCATCTCAGGGGGGGGGCCCGATTCACCCCTCCACTTT. Translating it yields CAISGGGPDSPLHF.

This clonotype turned up a few times. The chain couples TRBV20-1 to TRBJ1-2; D uncertain. Trimming stripped 6 bases from V and 8 bases from J, with 13 bases between. CDR1 and CDR2 from the germline V gene are DFQATT and SNEGSKA (reference sequence). The CDR3 has 11 residues. CDR3 region: CSADVSGGYTF. The CDR3 DNA sequence: TGCAGTGCAGACGTGTCGGGGGGCTACACCTTC.

This sequence joins TRBV4-1 and TRBJ2-1; TRBD1 matches 11 bases. This CDR3 is built from 16 residues. Germline V gives CDR1 MGHRA, CDR2 YSYEKL. V was clipped by 3 bases and J by 9 bases; unmatched bases: 10. The CDR3 spells CASSHDGQGAASEQFF. CDR3 DNA sequence: TGCGCCAGCAGCCATGATGGACAGGGGGCTGCGAGTGAGCAGTTCTTC.

This clonotype was picked up a small number of times. CDR3 sequence (DNA): TGCGCCAGCAGCCCCGGAGGGACCCAACCACATGAGCAGTTCTTC. It codes for CASSPGGTQPHEQFF. The chain recombines TRBV5-1 with TRBJ2-1; TRBD2 is a possible D gene (6 bases). Trimming took 4 bases from V and 8 from J, leaving 19 bases between them. This CDR3 contains 15 residues. Per the germline V gene, CDR1 is SGHRS and CDR2 is YFSETQ.

This sequence joins TRBV2 and TRBJ1-1; TRBD1 agrees at 7 bases. The germline V gene has CDR1 SNHLY and CDR2 FYNNEI. The trim removed 10 bases at V and 2 bases at J, leaving 13 bases unmatched. The CDR3 loop spans 15 amino acids. CDR3 in DNA: TGTGCCACCAGGTGGGTTGGGACAGAAAACACTGAAGCTTTCTTT. Its translation is CATRWVGTENTEAFF.

The gene calls are TRBV9 and TRBJ2-1; TRBD1 matches 7 bases. The trim removed 6 bases at V and 3 bases at J, leaving 6 bases unmatched. This CDR3 comprises 14 residues. Per germline, CDR1 SGDLS and CDR2 YYNGEE. Written as DNA, the CDR3 is TGTGCCAGCATCCGGGACAGAAGCTACAATGAGCAGTTCTTC. This codes for CASIRDRSYNEQFF.

V and J are TRBV7-3 and TRBJ2-3; 7 bases align to TRBD2. The CDR3 extends over 15 amino acids. CDR1 is SGHTA and CDR2 is FQGTGA in the germline V gene. V gave up 2 bases and J gave up 2 bases; unmatched junction bases: 4. Written as DNA, the CDR3 is TGTGCCAGCAGCTTAGGGGGGGATTACACAGATACGCAGTATTTT. It encodes CASSLGGDYTDTQYF.

The genes are TRBV5-1 and TRBJ1-2; tentatively, D is TRBD1 (5 bases). This CDR3 contains 13 residues. CDR1 SGHRS and CDR2 YFSETQ come from the germline V gene. V was pared by 3 bases and J by 7 bases, with 13 bases between. The CDR3, as DNA: TGCGCCAGCAGCTATAGCTCGCAGGGTGGCTACACCTTC. Translated, it gives CASSYSSQGGYTF.

The chain recombines TRBV4-1 with TRBJ1-1, with a tentative D call TRBD1 (5 bases). Trimming left V 2 bases short and J 1 base short, with 11 bases between. Per germline, CDR1 MGHRA and CDR2 YSYEKL. This CDR3 is 15 amino acids long. The CDR3 here is CASSQPTAKNTEAFF. The CDR3 DNA is TGCGCCAGCAGCCAACCGACAGCAAAGAACACTGAAGCTTTCTTT.

This clonotype was counted ten times or more. The chain has TRBV7-2 and TRBJ2-3; a possible D gene is TRBD1 (5 bases). The CDR3 runs to 17 residues. In germline, CDR1 is SGHTA, CDR2 FQGNSA. Trimming took 2 bases from V and 2 from J, leaving 17 bases between them. This chain's CDR3 is CASSLRGRASTTDTQYF. DNA of the CDR3: TGTGCCAGCAGCTTAAGAGGCAGGGCCTCAACCACAGATACGCAGTATTTT.

This clonotype was seen more than once but under ten times. The V gene is TRBV7-9, the J gene TRBJ2-4, with TRBD2 identical over 12 bases. Trimming removed 5 bases from V and 1 base from J; junction bases left unmatched: 9. The CDR3 totals 18 residues. CDR1 is SEHNR, CDR2 FQNEAQ, per germline (reference sequence). The CDR3 DNA is TGTGCCAGCAGCCATAGACTAGCGGGAGTGAGTGCCAAAAACATTCAGTACTTC. Its protein is CASSHRLAGVSAKNIQYF.

This clonotype was detected many times. V gene TRBV12-3 or TRBV12-4 combines with J gene TRBJ2-1; D is unresolved. The ends were cut back, 6 bases at V and 1 base at J, with 7 bases in the middle. The CDR3 runs 13 residues. CDR3 loop: CASRGYSYNEQFF. The DNA of the CDR3 is TGTGCCAGCAGGGGGTATTCCTACAATGAGCAGTTCTTC.

CDR3 loop: CASSPGPGGYTF. CDR3 coding DNA: TGTGCCAGCAGCCCAGGACCTGGGGGCTACACCTTC. The chain links TRBV7-2 to TRBJ1-2; no definite D call. Germline V gene lookup returns CDR1 SGHTA and CDR2 FQGNSA. The length of the CDR3 is 12 residues. The ends were cut back, 5 bases at V and 8 bases at J, with 12 bases in the middle.

This clonotype was seen a few times. The chain combines TRBV27 with TRBJ2-2; 10 bases are a match to TRBD2. Germline V lookup: CDR1 MNHEY, CDR2 SMNVEV (reference sequence). CDR3 length: 16 residues. The V and J ends lost 5 bases and 1 base, in that order; junction bases with no gene match: 4. CDR3: CASSLLAGGNTGELFF. CDR3 DNA sequence: TGTGCCAGCAGTCTGTTAGCGGGAGGGAACACCGGGGAGCTGTTTTTT.

CDR3 in amino acids: CAISPGADTQYF. The CDR3, as DNA: TGTGCCATCAGCCCGGGAGCAGATACGCAGTATTTT. This chain links TRBV10-3 with TRBJ2-3; TRBD2 is a possible D gene (6 bases). From germline, CDR1 is ENHRY and CDR2 SYGVKD. V was cut by 6 bases and J by 4 bases, with 8 bases left in between. The CDR3 has 12 amino acids.

The V call is TRBV11-2, the J call TRBJ2-6; D might be TRBD1 (6 bases). Germline CDR1 and CDR2: SGHAT and FQNNGV. The V and J ends lost 5 bases and 0 bases respectively, with 17 bases between them. CDR3 length: 18 amino acids. The CDR3 nucleotides read TGTGCCAGCAGCCTCCTCTGGACAGTAAGCTCTGGGGCCAACGTCCTGACTTTC. Translation: CASSLLWTVSSGANVLTF.

The chain has TRBV10-3 and TRBJ2-1; D perhaps matches TRBD1 (6 bases). Germline V lookup: CDR1 ENHRY, CDR2 SYGVKD. This CDR3 is built from 12 residues. V was pared by 11 bases and J by 13 bases, with 21 bases between. Here the CDR3 reads CASCPGQEPQFF. Written as DNA, the CDR3 is TGTGCCTCTTGCCCGGGACAAGAGCCCCAGTTCTTC.